Described below is a single T cell receptor beta chain sequence and its context. No antigen is known for it. Since all of the isolated RNA was reverse transcribed, expressed TCRB transcripts were what got sequenced. Roughly 3.4 million reads per sample on average were obtained from naive, central memory and regulatory T cell samples. Here immunoSEQ multiplex PCR was the method, and the copy in TCRdb shows in-frame clones only, minus some. The table records 500,000 to 650,000 clones, around 12% of them present only once. These data originate in a study of beta chain features in type 1 diabetes. Study-wide results and limits: It was among patients, rather than healthy donors, that naive, central memory and Treg TCRB repertoires appeared more similar. VDJ junctions sequenced from type 1 diabetes patients showed fewer insertions and more deletions. Within each of all four CD4+ subsets, Type 1 diabetes patients had TCRB CDR3s that were moderately but significantly shorter. Resolution of whether HLA type affects TCRB rearrangement was not achieved here.

Germline V gives CDR1 MDHEN, CDR2 SYDVKM. Trimming took 6 bases from V and 7 from J, leaving 18 bases between them. The CDR3 covers 14 residues. The source is a man aged 25-45 years with type 1 diabetes. The sample comprised naive CD4+ T cells from blood. This rearrangement joins TRBV28 to TRBJ1-2; D perhaps matches TRBD1 (6 bases). CDR3 in DNA: TGTGCCAGCAGCGAGCCCGGCAGGGGTCGTGGCTACACCTTC. Its translation is CASSEPGRGRGYTF.